This T cell receptor beta chain was sequenced during a study of T-cell reconstitution after alpha-beta-depleted transplantation in children. Library preparation (for TCRbeta) was performed with unique molecular identifiers. TCRdb used MiXCR to reprocess the PCR reads, holding one entry per CDR3 protein. Here the sample spans about 460,000 distinct CDR3 sequences, 11% being singletons. Trimming took off 8 bases at V and 3 bases at J, with 17 bases between the two ends. The V gene's germline CDR1 is MNHEY and CDR2 SVGEGT. The CDR3 totals 14 residues. This clonotype was counted only a few times. The source material was PBMCs, mostly from graft donor cells, sampled 180 days after TCRalphabeta/CD19-depleted stem cell transplant. The V and J genes are TRBV6-2 or TRBV6-3 and TRBJ2-7; the D gene could be TRBD1 or TRBD2 (5 bases each). The sequence derives from a female patient aged 2 to 10 who had a stem cell transplant for aplastic anemia, so the T cells may come from the graft donor. The CDR3 is CASAKRWGNYEQYV. CDR3 nucleotides: TGTGCCAGCGCGAAAAGGTGGGGGAACTACGAGCAGTACGTC.